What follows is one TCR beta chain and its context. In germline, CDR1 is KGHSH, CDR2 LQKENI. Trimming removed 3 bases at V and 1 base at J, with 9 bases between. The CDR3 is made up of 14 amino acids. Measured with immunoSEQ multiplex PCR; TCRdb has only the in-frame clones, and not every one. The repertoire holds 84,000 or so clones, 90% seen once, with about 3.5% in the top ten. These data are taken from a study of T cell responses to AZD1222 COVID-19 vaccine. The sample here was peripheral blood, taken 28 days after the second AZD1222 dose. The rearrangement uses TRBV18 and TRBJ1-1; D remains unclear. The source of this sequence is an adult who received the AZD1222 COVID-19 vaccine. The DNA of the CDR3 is TGTGCCAGCTCACCCCCAGACACGAACACTGAAGCTTTCTTT. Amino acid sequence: CASSPPDTNTEAFF.